These 31 T cell receptor beta chains were all obtained from the same sample, sequenced in a study of T cells in Graves' hyperthyroidism and ophthalmopathy (dated by TCRdb to the late 2010s). Library preparation was by multiplex PCR. TCRdb shows the sequencer as Illumina HiSeq 2000. The TCR beta CDR3 regions were amplified from RNA transcripts. The TCR CDR3 was subjected to a first round of RT-PCR using the HTBI primer set and the Qiagen OneStep RT-PCR kit. TCRdb ran its own pipeline on the public reads, namely fastp trimming at Q25 and MiXCR clone calling, and kept in-frame beta chains. Each entry is one CDR3 protein sequence, shown with its most common DNA and genes. In this sample the table shows a few hundred thousand distinct CDR3 sequences, more than 11% of which occur a single time. The ten largest account for approximately 5.7% of the sample. The sample consisted of blood. All receptors derive from a woman aged 30 to 39 with Graves' hyperthyroidism that later progressed to Graves' ophthalmopathy.

Many counts were recorded for this clonotype. The genes are TRBV12-3 or TRBV12-4 and TRBJ1-2; D is unclear. Trimming removed 7 bases at V and 4 bases at J, with 19 bases between. The CDR3 is 15 residues long. Here the CDR3 reads CASTLMAAATYGYTF. CDR3 sequence (DNA): TGTGCCAGCACCTTGATGGCCGCCGCCACCTATGGCTACACCTTC.

A remark on this clonotype: A read error may explain this, as a much larger clone is one base away. The chain has TRBV5-1 and TRBJ2-5; TRBD1 or TRBD2 may be the D gene (6 bases each). Trimming stripped 4 bases from V and 4 bases from J, with 14 bases between. This CDR3 contains 14 residues. CDR1 SGHRS and CDR2 YFSETQ come from the germline V gene. The CDR3 DNA follows: TGCGCCAGCAGCAGCACGGGGGCGGGAGAGACCCAGTACTTC. It translates to CASSSTGAGETQYF.

This clonotype was found many times. The chain employs TRBV18 and TRBJ1-1; D perhaps matches TRBD1 (5 bases). V was cut by 6 bases and J by 0 bases, with 11 bases left in between. The V gene's germline CDR1 is KGHSH and CDR2 LQKENI. The CDR3 runs to 14 residues. The CDR3 DNA reads as TGTGCCAGCTCGCTCGGGGCTTTGAACACTGAAGCTTTCTTT. The encoded protein is CASSLGALNTEAFF.

The V gene is TRBV5-1, the J gene TRBJ2-7; the match to TRBD1 covers 7 bases. Losses at the gene ends were 4 bases for V and 3 bases for J; bases not matched to a gene: 7. The germline V gene has CDR1 SGHRS and CDR2 YFSETQ. CDR3 length: 14 amino acids. The CDR3 region is CASSPWTGDYEQYF. In nucleotides, the CDR3 is TGCGCCAGCAGCCCCTGGACAGGAGACTACGAGCAGTACTTC.

The table lists this clonotype with many counts. This chain joins TRBV2 and TRBJ1-3, with D hard to call. Germline V gene lookup returns CDR1 SNHLY and CDR2 FYNNEI. Trimming shortened V by 1 base and J by 0 bases, and 4 bases separated the two germline ends. The CDR3 is made up of 14 amino acids. As DNA, the CDR3 is TGTGCCAGCAGTGAAGAGGGCTCTGGAAACACCATATATTTT. As protein: CASSEEGSGNTIYF.

This clonotype came up a few times. The CDR3 DNA reads TGTGCCAGCAGGGAAGGAGGGGGTACGCAGTATTTT. Translated, it gives CASREGGGTQYF. This rearrangement joins TRBV12-3 or TRBV12-4 to TRBJ2-3; D is possibly TRBD1 or TRBD2 (6 bases each). V gave up 6 bases and J gave up 8 bases, with 12 bases separating them. The CDR3 sequence is 12 residues long.

The chain is built from TRBV4-1 and TRBJ2-3; D perhaps matches TRBD1 (5 bases). CDR1 and CDR2 from the germline V gene are MGHRA and YSYEKL. V lost 4 bases and J 6 bases, leaving 14 bases between the germline ends. The CDR3 contains 14 residues. CDR3 region: CASSLGPLWDTQYF. The CDR3 DNA reads TGCGCCAGCAGCCTGGGGCCCCTATGGGATACGCAGTATTTT.

Many counts were recorded for this clonotype. The J gene is TRBJ2-7, the V gene TRBV24-1; 7 bases are a match to TRBD2. The germline CDR1 and CDR2 sequences are KGHDR and SFDVKD. This CDR3 comprises 16 residues. Trimming removed 3 bases from V and 3 bases from J; junction bases left unmatched: 10. CDR3 DNA: TGTGCCACCAGTGATCGAGCGGGACTCGGCAACTACGAGCAGTACTTC. Protein: CATSDRAGLGNYEQYF.

This clonotype has only a few counts. V is TRBV30 and J is TRBJ2-7; no definite D call. This CDR3 contains 12 residues. Trimming removed 3 bases at V and 4 bases at J, with 10 bases between. Germline CDR1 reads GTSNPN; CDR2 reads SVGIG (reference sequence). CDR3 loop: CAWSPQGYEQYF. CDR3 nucleotide sequence: TGTGCCTGGAGCCCTCAAGGGTACGAGCAGTACTTC. The full variable domain, its missing parts supplied by reference TRBV30 and TRBJ2-7, is SQTIHQWPATLVQPVGSPLSLECTVEGTSNPNLYWYRQAAGRGLQLLFYSVGIGQISSEVPQNLSASRPQDRQFILSSKKLLLSDSGFYLCAWSPQGYEQYFGPGTRLTVT.

This clonotype was recorded many times. This sequence joins TRBV20-1 and TRBJ1-1; a possible D gene is TRBD1 (6 bases). CDR1 and CDR2 from the germline V gene are DFQATT and SNEGSKA (reference sequence). V was shortened by 5 bases and J by 1 base, with 14 bases between the two germline ends. The CDR3 is made up of 14 amino acids. The DNA of the CDR3 is TGCAGTGCTCGAAGGGACACTTCGAACACTGAAGCTTTCTTT. Translation: CSARRDTSNTEAFF.

V is TRBV2 and J is TRBJ1-2, with 7 bases lining up with TRBD1. After removal of 6 bases from V and 2 bases from J, the junction contained 9 bases not matched to a gene. The V gene's germline CDR1 is SNHLY and CDR2 FYNNEI. This CDR3 spans 15 amino acids. In DNA form, the CDR3 reads TGTGCCAGCAGCCCCTGGGACAGCGGGAACTATGGCTACACCTTC. Translating gives CASSPWDSGNYGYTF.

This clonotype has ten or more counts. This rearrangement joins TRBV2 to TRBJ2-5; D is ambiguous. The CDR3 runs 15 residues. V shed 2 bases and J shed 4 bases, with 14 bases lying between them. Germline CDR1 and CDR2: SNHLY and FYNNEI. CDR3 protein: CASSERVATRETQYF. Written as DNA, the CDR3 is TGTGCCAGCAGTGAAAGGGTAGCTACGAGAGAGACCCAGTACTTC.

The chain recombines TRBV20-1 with TRBJ1-2; a weak D match, TRBD1 (6 bases). CDR3 length: 12 residues. V lost 8 bases and J 6 bases, leaving 16 bases between the germline ends. Germline values: CDR1 DFQATT, CDR2 SNEGSKA (reference sequence). CDR3 sequence: CSTTGTTNGYTF. DNA of the CDR3: TGCAGTACTACCGGGACAACGAATGGCTACACCTTC.

J is TRBJ2-7 and V is TRBV11-2; D may correspond to TRBD1 or TRBD2 (5 bases each). In germline, CDR1 is SGHAT, CDR2 FQNNGV. This CDR3 region has 14 residues. V was pared by 1 base and J by 6 bases, with 13 bases between. The CDR3 sequence: CASSLAGPTVEQYF. The CDR3 DNA is TGTGCCAGCAGCTTAGCGGGACCCACCGTCGAGCAGTACTTC.

The chain combines TRBV14 with TRBJ2-7; TRBD1 matches 8 bases. Germline V gene lookup returns CDR1 SGHDN and CDR2 FVKESK. V lost 4 bases and J lost 2; bases outside the gene matches: 7. This CDR3 has 15 amino acids. CDR3 residues: CASSLRQGYAYEQYF. DNA for the CDR3: TGTGCCAGCAGCCTAAGACAGGGGTACGCCTACGAGCAGTACTTC.

This clonotype was seen a few times. The chain links TRBV25-1 to TRBJ2-2, with 10 positions matching TRBD1. The CDR3 extends over 16 amino acids. Losses at the gene ends were 4 bases for V and 6 bases for J; bases not matched to a gene: 8. CDR1 and CDR2 from the germline V gene are MGHDK and SYGVNS. The CDR3 protein is CASSVGTGVLSGELFF. CDR3 coding DNA: TGTGCCAGCAGTGTCGGGACAGGGGTATTATCCGGGGAGCTGTTTTTT.

The V call is TRBV6-1, the J call TRBJ1-1, with D maybe TRBD1 (6 bases). The V gene lost 6 bases and the J gene lost 0 bases, with 17 bases spanning the gap. The CDR3 is 16 residues long. The germline gives CDR1 MNHNS, CDR2 SASEGT. In nucleotides, the CDR3 is TGTGCCAGCAGATCGAAGGGGACATACATGAACACTGAAGCTTTCTTT. This codes for CASRSKGTYMNTEAFF.

This clonotype was found many times. The V call is TRBV12-3 or TRBV12-4, the J call TRBJ2-3; no definite D call. The CDR3 has 14 amino acids. The V end lost 1 base, the J end lost 5 bases, and 10 bases lay between the germline ends. The chain's CDR3 is CASSLGLRRDTQYF. CDR3 coding DNA: TGTGCCAGCAGTTTAGGGTTGCGAAGAGATACGCAGTATTTT.

Many counts were recorded for this clonotype. The CDR3 sequence: CASSPDRASVKNIQYF. The CDR3 DNA reads as TGTGCCAGCAGTCCAGACAGGGCGTCGGTCAAAAACATTCAGTACTTC. This chain joins TRBV2 and TRBJ2-4; 7 nucleotides agree with TRBD1. With V trimmed by 5 bases and J by 3 bases, 10 bases remained unmatched. This CDR3 comprises 16 residues. Germline V gene sequence: CDR1 SNHLY, CDR2 FYNNEI.

This clonotype was recorded a few times. The rearrangement uses TRBV5-4 and TRBJ1-1, with a possible D match to TRBD1 (5 bases). V was clipped by 9 bases and J by 6 bases, with 21 bases between them. Germline CDR1 SGHNT, CDR2 YYREEE (reference sequence). This CDR3 is 14 amino acids long. CDR3 loop: CATANYAGDPEAFF. The CDR3 DNA reads as TGTGCCACAGCCAACTACGCCGGGGACCCTGAAGCTTTCTTT.

This clonotype was detected ten times or more. J is TRBJ2-7 and V is TRBV19; the D gene is possibly TRBD2 (5 bases). V gave up 3 bases and J gave up 2 bases, with 11 bases separating them. CDR3 size: 14 residues. Germline V CDR1 and CDR2: LNHDA, SQIVND (reference sequence). The CDR3 region is CASSILPGAYEQYF. In DNA, the CDR3 is TGTGCCAGTAGTATCCTACCCGGGGCCTACGAGCAGTACTTC.

The gene calls are TRBV7-9 and TRBJ2-3; D not resolved. The length of the CDR3 is 16 residues. V was cut by 5 bases and J by 0 bases, with 15 bases left in between. Germline V CDR1 and CDR2: SEHNR, FQNEAQ (reference sequence). The CDR3, as DNA: TGTGCCAGCAGCCTGCGGCTGGCGGTTAGCACAGATACGCAGTATTTT. Amino acids: CASSLRLAVSTDTQYF.

This clonotype occurred many times. The rearrangement links TRBV18 to TRBJ1-1, with TRBD1 identical over 7 bases. From germline, CDR1 is KGHSH and CDR2 LQKENI. CDR3 length: 15 amino acids. The V gene end was trimmed by 4 bases and the J gene end by 1 base; junction bases not matched to a gene: 6. This CDR3 is CASSLYRGPNTEAFF. DNA for the CDR3: TGTGCCAGCTCACTCTACAGGGGCCCGAACACTGAAGCTTTCTTT.

This clonotype was observed at least ten times. V usage is TRBV5-1 and J usage is TRBJ2-7, with D possibly TRBD1 on 5 matching bases. The CDR3 runs 14 residues. Germline CDR1 reads SGHRS; CDR2 reads YFSETQ. The V gene lost 8 bases and the J gene lost 0 bases, with 15 bases spanning the gap. CDR3 nucleotide sequence: TGCGCCAGTGGGGTAGGGGCCCACTCCTACGAGCAGTACTTC. Translated, it gives CASGVGAHSYEQYF.

The sample holds a few counts of this clonotype. The CDR3 nucleotides read TGTGCCAGCAGCCAAGACCCAGTACCCGCAGGGGGGCCAGATACGCAGTATTTT. Translating gives CASSQDPVPAGGPDTQYF. The chain couples TRBV4-2 to TRBJ2-3, with D possibly matching TRBD1 (7 bases). Germline assignment: CDR1 LGHNA and CDR2 YNFKEQ. Trimming stripped 0 bases from V and 4 bases from J, with 20 bases between. The CDR3 contains 18 residues.

This clonotype was found many times. The chain couples TRBV20-1 to TRBJ1-5, with D unclear. CDR1 is DFQATT and CDR2 is SNEGSKA in the germline V gene (reference sequence). The CDR3 spans 13 residues. V was shortened by 7 bases and J by 4 bases, with 14 bases between the two germline ends. CDR3 amino acids: CSVWNTPNQPQHF. The CDR3 DNA is TGCAGTGTATGGAACACACCAAATCAGCCCCAGCATTTT.

This clonotype showed up just a few times. V and J are TRBV7-6 and TRBJ2-2, with 7 nucleotides matching TRBD1. Trimming cost V 5 bases and J 4 bases; bases outside gene matches: 10. The germline V gene encodes CDR1 SGHVS and CDR2 FNYEAQ. The CDR3 has 16 residues. The CDR3 spells CASSRGQALSTGELFF. As DNA, the CDR3 is TGTGCCAGCAGCCGCGGACAGGCTCTTAGCACCGGGGAGCTGTTTTTT.

This clonotype turned up a few times. The chain recombines TRBV28 with TRBJ1-6, with TRBD1 as a possible D gene (5 bases). Trimming left V 3 bases short and J 10 bases short, with 10 bases between. This CDR3 contains 13 residues. CDR1 and CDR2 from the germline V gene are MDHEN and SYDVKM. CDR3 region: CASSFPGQSPLHF. In nucleotides, the CDR3 is TGTGCCAGCAGTTTCCCGGGGCAGTCACCCCTCCACTTT.

This clonotype was counted at least ten times. The chain combines TRBV4-3 with TRBJ2-3; TRBD2 matches 8 bases. The CDR3 is 18 amino acids. V was clipped by 4 bases and J by 0 bases; unmatched bases: 12. Germline V lookup: CDR1 LGHNA, CDR2 YSLEER. The CDR3 DNA reads TGCGCCAGCAGCCCCAAGCGGGAGAGCCGTCCTAGCACAGATACGCAGTATTTT. This gives the protein CASSPKRESRPSTDTQYF.

There are many counts of this clonotype. The rearrangement uses TRBV11-2 and TRBJ2-7, with D unresolved. CDR1 and CDR2 (germline): SGHAT, FQNNGV. Deletions cut 4 bases from V and 6 bases from J, with 7 bases between. The CDR3 extends over 11 amino acids. In DNA, the CDR3 is TGTGCCAGCAGCTCAATAATCGAGCAGTACTTC. It yields the protein CASSSIIEQYF.

To note about this clonotype: A read error is possible here, since a much larger clone lies one base away. The conserved final phenylalanine or tryptophan is absent from the CDR3, which likely points to a read error. This chain connects TRBV19 to TRBJ1-5; the D is unclear. V was shortened by 0 bases and J by 6 bases, with 9 bases between the two germline ends. Germline V gives CDR1 LNHDA, CDR2 SQIVND (reference sequence). The CDR3 totals 14 residues. The DNA for the CDR3 is TGTGCCAGTAGTATAGATGGTGTTTTTCAGCCCCAGCATCTT. Amino acid sequence: CASSIDGVFQPQHL.